This T cell receptor (beta chain) originates from a study of cytomegalovirus exposure and HLA in healthy donors. Whole-study results and caveats: Sequence variants that were highly shared formed a cluster that was likely a sequencing artifact. As was reported, the HLA-A and HLA-B alleles of most subjects were accurately predicted from TCR beta sequences. A later analysis showed that HLA-associated TCR beta chains had undergone more clonal expansion than equally common others.

Amplification used 60 Vbeta primers and 13 Jbeta primers. Assay: immunoSEQ multiplex PCR; the TCRdb copy retains only in-frame clones and omits some. This table holds approximately 160,000 clones, approximately 71% found once. Details on this clone: Its antigen remains unidentified.

Germline-derived CDR1 and CDR2 are SNHLY and FYNNEI. Trimming pared 4 bases from V and 11 bases from J, leaving 9 bases between. This CDR3 comprises 11 residues. Sample: PBMCs. The TCR sequence derives from a male donor in good health and CMV-seronegative. The genes are TRBV2 and TRBJ1-5, with no clear D. CDR3 in DNA: TGTGCCAGCAGTGGAAACGGGGCCCAGCATTTT. It encodes CASSGNGAQHF.